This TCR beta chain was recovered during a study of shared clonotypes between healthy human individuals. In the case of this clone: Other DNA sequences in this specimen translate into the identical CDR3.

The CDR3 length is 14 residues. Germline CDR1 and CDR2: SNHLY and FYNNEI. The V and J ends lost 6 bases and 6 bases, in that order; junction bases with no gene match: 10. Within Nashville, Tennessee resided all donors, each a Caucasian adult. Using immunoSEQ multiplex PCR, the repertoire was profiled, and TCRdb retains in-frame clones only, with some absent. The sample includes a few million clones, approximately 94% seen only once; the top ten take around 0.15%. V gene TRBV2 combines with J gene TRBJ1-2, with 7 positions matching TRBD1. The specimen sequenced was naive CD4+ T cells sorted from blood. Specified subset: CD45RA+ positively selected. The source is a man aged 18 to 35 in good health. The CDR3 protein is CASSSRQGGDGYTF. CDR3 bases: TGTGCCAGCAGCTCTAGACAGGGCGGGGATGGCTACACCTTC.